The next 29 T cell receptor beta chains were all read from a single sample in a study of glioma-infiltrating T cells after dendritic cell vaccination. The repertoire was sequenced with immunoSEQ multiplex PCR; TCRdb's copy has only in-frame clones and lacks some. Of under 130,000 clones detected, around 81% appear once; the ten largest clones hold approximately 12%. This sample comprised blood, obtained before dendritic cell vaccination. These receptors originate from a human donor with glioblastoma.

V gene TRBV19 combines with J gene TRBJ1-5, with D possibly being TRBD1 (5 bases). CDR1 and CDR2 (germline): LNHDA, SQIVND (reference sequence). V lost 8 bases and J lost 2, with 16 bases in between. The CDR3 loop spans 15 amino acids. The CDR3 coding sequence is TGTGCCAGTTCCTGGAGGGGACGGGGCAATCAGCCCCAGCATTTT. Translated: CASSWRGRGNQPQHF.

The chain joins TRBV11-2 to TRBJ2-7; D not certain. Germline V lookup: CDR1 SGHAT, CDR2 FQNNGV. Between the trimmed V and J ends, which lost 1 base and 2 bases, there was a span of 9 bases. The CDR3 contains 14 residues. CDR3 sequence: CASSLVGVPYEQYF. Written as DNA, the CDR3 is TGTGCCAGCAGCTTAGTAGGAGTACCCTACGAGCAGTACTTC.

The chain joins TRBV18 to TRBJ2-7; TRBD2 matches at 7 bases. Per germline, CDR1 KGHSH and CDR2 LQKENI. Trimming took 3 bases from V and 7 from J; bases not matched to a gene: 9. The CDR3 sequence is 14 residues long. CDR3 region: CASSPLGSGREQYF. CDR3 nucleotide sequence: TGTGCCAGCTCACCTCTAGGTTCCGGGAGGGAGCAGTACTTC.

The chain recombines TRBV30 with TRBJ1-1; 9 bases line up with TRBD1. Per the germline V gene, CDR1 is GTSNPN and CDR2 is SVGIG (reference sequence). V shed 2 bases and J 3 bases; nucleotides not matched to a gene: 10. CDR3 size: 16 residues. CDR3 DNA sequence: TGTGCCTGGAGTAAAACGGTTCGACAGGGGGACACTGAAGCTTTCTTT. Protein: CAWSKTVRQGDTEAFF.

This chain links TRBV18 with TRBJ2-1; D is ambiguous. The CDR3 totals 14 residues. V dropped 0 bases and J dropped 9 bases, with 12 bases sitting between them. The germline V gene has CDR1 KGHSH and CDR2 LQKENI. In DNA form, the CDR3 reads TGTGCCAGCTCACCACCGAGCACCCTCCGTGAGCAGTTCTTC. It yields the protein CASSPPSTLREQFF.

The V and J genes are TRBV19 and TRBJ2-7; 11 bases are shared with TRBD1. Trimming at V came to 1 base and at J to 4 bases, leaving 3 bases not matched to a gene. CDR1 LNHDA and CDR2 SQIVND come from the germline V gene (reference sequence). CDR3 length equals 15 residues. In nucleotides, the CDR3 is TGTGCCAGTAGTATAGGGACAGGGGGCGCATACGAGCAGTACTTC. Translation: CASSIGTGGAYEQYF.

The J gene is TRBJ1-5, the V gene TRBV30; maybe TRBD1 (5 bases). Trimming cost V 2 bases and J 0 bases, with 11 bases left between them. In germline, CDR1 is GTSNPN, CDR2 SVGIG (reference sequence). The CDR3 is 15 residues long. The CDR3 DNA sequence: TGTGCCTGGAGTAGGGGCAGCTATAGCAATCAGCCCCAGCATTTT. Amino acids: CAWSRGSYSNQPQHF. Using reference TRBV30 and TRBJ1-5 for the parts outside the CDR3, the full variable domain is SQTIHQWPATLVQPVGSPLSLECTVEGTSNPNLYWYRQAAGRGLQLLFYSVGIGQISSEVPQNLSASRPQDRQFILSSKKLLLSDSGFYLCAWSRGSYSNQPQHFGDGTRLSIL.

V and J are TRBV4-3 and TRBJ2-3, with a tentative D call TRBD1 (6 bases). This CDR3 has 16 residues. The V and J ends lost 4 bases and 0 bases respectively, with 14 bases between them. Germline V gives CDR1 LGHNA, CDR2 YSLEER. CDR3 in DNA: TGCGCCAGCAGCCCGACCCGACAGGCGAGCACAGATACGCAGTATTTT. Protein: CASSPTRQASTDTQYF.

This clone was picked up a small number of times. The chain recombines TRBV10-3 with TRBJ1-1; 9 nucleotides match TRBD1. CDR1 and CDR2 from the germline V gene are ENHRY and SYGVKD. The CDR3 is made up of 15 amino acids. Germline trimming cut 6 bases from V and 5 bases from J; bases unmatched to any gene: 10. CDR3 protein: CAIRPGTGSGTEAFF. The CDR3 DNA follows: TGTGCCATCAGGCCCGGGACAGGGTCCGGGACTGAAGCTTTCTTT.

The chain links TRBV5-1 to TRBJ2-7, with 10 bases identical to TRBD1. With 5 bases clipped from V and 6 bases from J, the junction kept 11 bases outside the gene matches. The CDR3 is made up of 15 amino acids. The germline V gene encodes CDR1 SGHRS and CDR2 YFSETQ. The DNA of the CDR3 is TGCGCCAGCAGTCTTGACCGGGACAGGGGAAGCGAGCAGTACTTC. Translating gives CASSLDRDRGSEQYF.

The genes are TRBV19 and TRBJ2-5, with D unresolved. This CDR3 region has 10 residues. Deletions cut 9 bases from V and 2 bases from J, with 4 bases between. Per germline, CDR1 LNHDA and CDR2 SQIVND (reference sequence). In DNA form, the CDR3 reads TGTGCCAGCGGTCAAGAGACCCAGTACTTC. Translated, it gives CASGQETQYF.

The chain is built from TRBV25-1 and TRBJ1-2; 8 nucleotides match TRBD1. The CDR3 covers 13 residues. V lost 4 bases to trimming and J lost 6 bases; unmatched junction nucleotides: 4. Germline-derived CDR1 and CDR2 are MGHDK and SYGVNS. CDR3 loop: CASSGTGYDGYTF. The CDR3 DNA follows: TGTGCCAGCAGTGGGACAGGGTATGATGGCTACACCTTC.

The gene calls are TRBV10-2 and TRBJ2-1; 12 bases match TRBD1. The germline CDR1 and CDR2 sequences are WSHSY and SAAADI. With V trimmed by 7 bases and J by 8 bases, 6 bases remained unmatched. The CDR3 consists of 14 residues. Here the CDR3 reads CASTQGQGADEQFF. The CDR3 DNA reads as TGCGCCAGCACCCAGGGACAGGGGGCGGATGAGCAGTTCTTC.

The CDR3 sequence: CASSEGQGSSPLHF. The CDR3 DNA reads as TGTGCCAGCAGTGAAGGACAGGGATCCTCACCCCTCCACTTT. This chain uses TRBV6-4 with TRBJ1-6; 8 bases match TRBD1. Germline values: CDR1 MRHNA, CDR2 SNTAGT. V shed 3 bases, J shed 10 bases, and the junction held 5 bases outside the gene matches. The CDR3 totals 14 residues.

The chain carries TRBV4-3 and TRBJ2-7; 8 bases align to TRBD2. CDR1 is LGHNA and CDR2 is YSLEER in the germline V gene. The CDR3 totals 15 residues. V was pared by 0 bases and J by 0 bases, with 1 base of the junction left unmatched. In DNA, the CDR3 is TGCGCCAGCAGCCAAGATAGCGGGGTCTCCTACGAGCAGTACTTC. The encoded protein is CASSQDSGVSYEQYF.

The J gene is TRBJ2-7, the V gene TRBV6-1, with TRBD2 as a possible D gene (5 bases). The ends were cut back, 7 bases at V and 2 bases at J, with 15 bases in the middle. Looked up from germline, CDR1 is MNHNS and CDR2 is SASEGT. The CDR3 has 14 residues. CDR3 bases: TGTGCCAGCAATCTCAGCGGAATGACCTACGAGCAGTACTTC. Its translation: CASNLSGMTYEQYF.

The rearrangement uses TRBV2 and TRBJ2-2; TRBD2 is a possible D gene (6 bases). The V end was cut by 4 bases, the J end by 4 bases, with 13 bases between. Germline V gene data show CDR1 as SNHLY and CDR2 as FYNNEI. This CDR3 comprises 15 residues. The CDR3 nucleotides read TGTGCCAGCAGTGTTGACGCGGGGATCACCGGGGAGCTGTTTTTT. Residues: CASSVDAGITGELFF.

The chain couples TRBV7-6 to TRBJ2-1; 9 nucleotides agree with TRBD2. From germline, CDR1 is SGHVS and CDR2 FNYEAQ. J lost 5 bases, V lost 1 base, and 9 bases had no gene match. The CDR3 consists of 17 residues. The CDR3 is CASSLDRRGGADNEQFF. The CDR3 coding sequence is TGTGCCAGCAGCTTAGATCGGCGCGGGGGGGCCGACAATGAGCAGTTCTTC.

The chain combines TRBV6-5 with TRBJ2-2, with D perhaps matching TRBD1 (8 bases). Germline-derived CDR1 and CDR2 are MNHEY and SVGAGI. Trimming pared 5 bases from V and 7 bases from J, leaving 14 bases between. This CDR3 spans 14 amino acids. For the CDR3, the DNA is TGTGCCAGCAGTCGACAGGGGAGGGTCGGGGAGCTGTTTTTT. It encodes CASSRQGRVGELFF.

This clone has just one count. The chain uses TRBV7-9 and TRBJ1-2; 11 bases fit TRBD1. This CDR3 contains 18 residues. CDR1 and CDR2 (germline): SEHNR, FQNEAQ (reference sequence). Trimming cost V 8 bases and J 8 bases; bases outside gene matches: 22. The CDR3 sequence is CASRGRWTGGAPTSGYTF. The CDR3 nucleotides read TGTGCCAGCCGAGGCCGGTGGACAGGGGGCGCCCCAACGAGCGGCTACACCTTC.

This clone was counted a few times. The chain couples TRBV6-1 to TRBJ1-5; tentative D call: TRBD1 (5 bases). The CDR3 runs to 14 residues. The germline V gene encodes CDR1 MNHNS and CDR2 SASEGT. Trimming left V 1 base short and J 6 bases short, with 10 bases between. The DNA of the CDR3 is TGTGCCAGCAGTGAAGGCAGGGAGGGTCAGCCCCAGCATTTT. Protein product: CASSEGREGQPQHF.

The chain couples TRBV7-2 to TRBJ2-3, with 11 bases lining up with TRBD2. This CDR3 spans 16 amino acids. The germline V gene has CDR1 SGHTA and CDR2 FQGNSA. The J segment lost 7 bases and the V segment lost 2 bases, leaving 8 bases of the junction unmatched. For the CDR3, the DNA is TGTGCCAGCAGCTTAAATAGCGGGGGGGCAGTCTATACGCAGTATTTT. The encoded protein is CASSLNSGGAVYTQYF.

This sequence joins TRBV2 and TRBJ2-1; tentative D call: TRBD1 (6 bases). Deletions cut 5 bases from V and 0 bases from J, with 11 bases between. CDR1 is SNHLY and CDR2 is FYNNEI in the germline V gene. This CDR3 region has 15 residues. CDR3 residues: CASSKDRSSYNEQFF. CDR3 DNA sequence: TGTGCCAGCAGTAAGGACAGAAGCTCCTACAATGAGCAGTTCTTC.

This sequence joins TRBV27 and TRBJ1-1; possible D gene TRBD1, 6 bases. CDR3 length equals 13 residues. With 6 bases removed from V and 0 bases from J, the gap between germline ends came to 8 bases. CDR1 is MNHEY, CDR2 SMNVEV, per germline (reference sequence). The CDR3 protein is CASRQGMNTEAFF. The CDR3 nucleotides are TGTGCCAGCAGGCAGGGGATGAACACTGAAGCTTTCTTT.

The chain employs TRBV9 and TRBJ2-2; TRBD2 agrees at 11 bases. V was clipped by 0 bases and J by 6 bases; unmatched bases: 4. The germline CDR1 and CDR2 sequences are SGDLS and YYNGEE. The CDR3 sequence is 16 residues long. In DNA, the CDR3 is TGTGCCAGCAGCGTAGTAGCGGGGGGGCCCCCCGGGGAGCTGTTTTTT. It yields the protein CASSVVAGGPPGELFF.

V usage is TRBV6-6 and J usage is TRBJ2-3, with a tentative D call TRBD1 (6 bases). The V gene lost 0 bases and the J gene lost 5 bases, with 12 bases spanning the gap. The CDR3 totals 15 residues. Germline V gene data show CDR1 as MNHNY and CDR2 as SVGAGI (reference sequence). CDR3 region: CASSYSTGNLDTQYF. DNA for the CDR3: TGTGCCAGCAGTTACTCGACAGGCAATTTAGATACGCAGTATTTT.

The V and J genes are TRBV7-2 and TRBJ2-7; 13 bases fit TRBD2. This CDR3 comprises 16 residues. CDR1 SGHTA and CDR2 FQGNSA come from the germline V gene. V lost 3 bases to trimming and J lost 1 base; unmatched junction nucleotides: 3. CDR3 DNA sequence: TGTGCCAGCAGCTTGGGACTAGCGGGGCTATCCTACGAGCAGTACTTC. Translating gives CASSLGLAGLSYEQYF.

The CDR3: CASSLDGLAGGSPGNEQFF. CDR3 sequence (DNA): TGCGCCAGCAGCTTGGATGGGCTAGCGGGGGGGAGTCCGGGGAATGAGCAGTTCTTC. The V call is TRBV5-1, the J call TRBJ2-1; 12 positions match TRBD2. Germline lookup yields CDR1 SGHRS and CDR2 YFSETQ. V lost 0 bases and J lost 7; bases outside the gene matches: 14. The CDR3 covers 19 residues.

The chain has TRBV5-6 and TRBJ2-6, with TRBD1 matching over 10 bases. The ends lost 0 bases at V and 0 bases at J; junction bases unmatched: 0. The CDR3 covers 17 residues. The germline CDR1 and CDR2 sequences are SGHDT and YYEEEE. CDR3 sequence (DNA): TGTGCCAGCAGCTTGGGGGACAGGGGCTCTGGGGCCAACGTCCTGACTTTC. It codes for CASSLGDRGSGANVLTF.